The present T cell receptor beta chain was sequenced within a study of blood T cell repertoires in COVID-19. The overall study: Researchers got acute and convalescent COVID-19 samples from the United States, Italy and Spain. PBMCs, B-cell-depleted T cells, or T cells provided the cDNA or gDNA that made up the material.

The protocol was immunoSEQ multiplex PCR, while the TCRdb copy is restricted to in-frame clones and leaves out a portion. The table has 140,000 to 150,000 clones, 85% to 90% seen once. The CDR3 spans 12 residues. In germline, CDR1 is LGHDT, CDR2 YNNKEL (reference sequence). The V end lost 5 bases, the J end lost 3 bases, and 8 bases lay between the germline ends. The receptor was derived from a man between 60 and 70 years old who had recovered from COVID-19. Sequencing used PBMCs or T cells enriched from blood (not recorded which). V and J are TRBV3-1 (or the pseudogene TRBV3-2) and TRBJ2-7; D might be TRBD2 (6 bases). The CDR3 loop is CASSSGDYEQYF. CDR3 nucleotide sequence: TGTGCCAGCAGCTCGGGGGACTACGAGCAGTACTTC.